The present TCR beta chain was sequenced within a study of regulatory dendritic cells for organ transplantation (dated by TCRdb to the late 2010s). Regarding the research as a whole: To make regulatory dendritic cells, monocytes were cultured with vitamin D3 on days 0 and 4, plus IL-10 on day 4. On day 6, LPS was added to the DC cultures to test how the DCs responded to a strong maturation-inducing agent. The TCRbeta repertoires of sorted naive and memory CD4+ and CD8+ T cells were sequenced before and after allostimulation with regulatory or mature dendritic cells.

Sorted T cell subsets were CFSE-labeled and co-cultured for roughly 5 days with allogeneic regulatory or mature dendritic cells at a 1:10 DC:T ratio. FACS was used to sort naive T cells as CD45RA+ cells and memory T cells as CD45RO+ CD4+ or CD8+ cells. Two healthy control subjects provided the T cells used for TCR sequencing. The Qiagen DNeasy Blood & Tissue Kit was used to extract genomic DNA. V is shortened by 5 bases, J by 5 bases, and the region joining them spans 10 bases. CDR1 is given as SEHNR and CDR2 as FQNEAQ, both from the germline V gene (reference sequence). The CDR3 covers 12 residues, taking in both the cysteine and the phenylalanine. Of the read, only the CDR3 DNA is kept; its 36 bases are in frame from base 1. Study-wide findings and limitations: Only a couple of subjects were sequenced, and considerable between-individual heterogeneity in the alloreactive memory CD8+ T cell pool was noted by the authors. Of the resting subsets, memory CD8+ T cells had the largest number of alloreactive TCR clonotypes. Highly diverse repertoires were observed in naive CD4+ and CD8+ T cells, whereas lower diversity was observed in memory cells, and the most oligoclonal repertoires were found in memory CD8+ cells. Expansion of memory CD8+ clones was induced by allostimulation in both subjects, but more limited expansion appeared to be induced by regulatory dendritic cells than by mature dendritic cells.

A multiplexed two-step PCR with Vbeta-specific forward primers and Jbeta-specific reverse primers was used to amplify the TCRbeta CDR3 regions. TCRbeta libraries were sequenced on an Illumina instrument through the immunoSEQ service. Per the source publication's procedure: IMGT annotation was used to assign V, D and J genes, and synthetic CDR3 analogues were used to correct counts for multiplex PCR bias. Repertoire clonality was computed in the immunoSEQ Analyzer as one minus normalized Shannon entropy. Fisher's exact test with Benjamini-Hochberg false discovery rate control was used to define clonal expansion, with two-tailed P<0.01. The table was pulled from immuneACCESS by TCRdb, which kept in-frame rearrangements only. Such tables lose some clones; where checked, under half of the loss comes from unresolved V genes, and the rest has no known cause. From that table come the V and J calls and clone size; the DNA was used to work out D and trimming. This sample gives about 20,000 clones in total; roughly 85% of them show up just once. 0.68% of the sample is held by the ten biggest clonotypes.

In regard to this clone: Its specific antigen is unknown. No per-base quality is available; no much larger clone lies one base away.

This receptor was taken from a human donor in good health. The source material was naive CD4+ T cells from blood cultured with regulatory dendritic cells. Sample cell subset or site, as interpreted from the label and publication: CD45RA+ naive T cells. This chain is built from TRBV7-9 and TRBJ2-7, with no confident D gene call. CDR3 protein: CASSPNRNEQYF. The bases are TGTGCCAGCAGCCCGAATCGGAACGAGCAGTACTTC. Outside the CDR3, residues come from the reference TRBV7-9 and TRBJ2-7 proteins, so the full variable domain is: DTGVSQNPRHKITKRGQNVTFRCDPISEHNRLYWYRQTLGQGPEFLTYFQNEAQLEKSRLLSDRFSAERPKGSFSTLEIQRTEQGDSAMYLCASSPNRNEQYFGPGTRLTVT.